The T cell receptor beta chain under discussion was sequenced for a study of OX40 agonist ivuxolimab in advanced cancers. With respect to the entire study: The costimulatory receptor OX40 (CD134) was targeted by ivuxolimab, a fully human IgG2 agonistic monoclonal antibody. Peripheral TCRbeta sequencing was intended to test whether TCR sequence diversity was altered and clonal T-cell expansion was caused by ivuxolimab. Of the roughly 52 dose-escalation patients, hepatocellular carcinoma was present in roughly 19, melanoma in roughly 15, renal cell carcinoma in 9 and head and neck cancer in 9. Intravenous ivuxolimab was administered to patients every 2 weeks at six dose levels: 0.01, 0.1, 0.3, 1.5, 3 and 10 mg/kg. In the dose-escalation cohort, 82.7% of patients were male, and the mean age was approximately 60 years, with a range of roughly 23 to 85. Patients were allowed to have had prior anti-PD-1, anti-PD-L1 or anti-CTLA-4 therapy, and approximately 40% of the dose-escalation patients had previously received checkpoint inhibitors. The paper covers the monotherapy dose-escalation part of the phase I ivuxolimab trial, which included N ≈ 52 patients. Three dose-escalation patients achieved partial responses, one with hepatocellular carcinoma and two with cutaneous melanoma. Here is what the overall study found, with its caveats: Low levels of normalized T-cell clonal expansion were also seen in some nonresponding patients. In the 0.1-3.0 mg/kg groups, partial responders had among the lowest normalized peripheral clonal expansion, particularly in CD8+ T cells. After ivuxolimab, more expanded clones were found on average in CD8+ T cells than in CD4+ T cells. Antigen specificity was not determined for the clonally expanded peripheral T cells. Clonal expansion of both CD4+ and CD8+ blood T cells was observed from baseline to week 6 at doses 0.1 to 3.0 mg/kg.

For sequencing of the TCRbeta CDR3 region, genomic DNA was extracted from the sorted cells. TCRbeta CDR3 regions were sequenced using the immunoSEQ Assay. In its TCRdb copy, this immuneACCESS table keeps in-frame sequences only and misses some clones. Where compared with another copy, unresolved V genes explain less than half of these, and the others have no known cause. The sample records 77,000 or so clones, around 90% of which are singletons. The top ten clonotypes cover around 2% of the sample. About this clone itself: The antigen it recognizes is unknown. Base quality data are lacking; no much larger clone is found one base away.

Per the germline V gene, SGHAT is the CDR1 and FQNNGV is the CDR2. The CDR3 runs 11 residues from the cysteine to the phenylalanine. Only CDR3 DNA remains: 33 bases, in frame from the first base. V drops 1 base and J drops 14 bases, leaving 10 bases in between. The trial excluded patients who had a history of autoimmune disease or were on systemic immunosuppression. Peripheral blood for TCR sequencing was collected from all dose cohorts at baseline, on cycle 4 day 1, and on cycle 7 day 1. The samples were drawn from a first-in-human, open-label, multicenter phase I dose-escalation trial of ivuxolimab. The trial enrolled adults with locally advanced or metastatic head and neck squamous cell, hepatocellular, melanoma or renal cell carcinoma. Before TCR sequencing, CD4+ and CD8+ T cells were separately sorted from peripheral blood.

The sample was CD4+ or CD8+ T cells sorted from blood, taken in a trial of the OX40 agonist ivuxolimab. This clonotype was obtained from an adult with an advanced solid tumor such as melanoma, head and neck, liver or kidney cancer. The V and J genes are TRBV11-2 and TRBJ2-3, with the identity of the D gene unclear. The CDR3 sequence is CASSLASVLYF. The DNA is as follows: TGTGCCAGCAGCTTAGCCTCCGTCTTGTATTTT.